Each of the 21 T cell receptor beta chains below was sequenced from the same sample in a study of blood T cell repertoires in COVID-19. Here immunoSEQ multiplex PCR was the method, and the copy in TCRdb shows in-frame clones only, minus some. Here the sample spans 160,000 or so clones, over 85% being singletons. The sample consisted of peripheral blood. The receptor set was obtained from an older woman with COVID-19, enrolled during active disease.

The chain joins TRBV3-1 (or the pseudogene TRBV3-2) to TRBJ1-1; D is unclear. The CDR3 is 12 residues long. CDR1 is LGHDT and CDR2 is YNNKEL in the germline V gene (reference sequence). The V end was cut by 1 base, the J end by 8 bases, with 8 bases between. In nucleotides, the CDR3 is TGTGCCAGCAGCCAAGTATCCAGGGAAGCTTTCTTT. It is translated as CASSQVSREAFF.

This chain connects TRBV7-2 to TRBJ1-2; no firm D call. CDR3 size: 13 residues. Germline loops: CDR1 SGHTA, CDR2 FQGNSA. Trimming cost V 4 bases and J 6 bases, with 12 bases left between them. The CDR3 spells CASSSHWGDGYTF. The CDR3 nucleotides read TGTGCCAGCAGCTCTCATTGGGGAGATGGCTACACCTTC.

The rearrangement joins TRBV7-6 to TRBJ2-7; TRBD2 matches at 7 bases. Germline CDR1 reads SGHVS; CDR2 reads FNYEAQ. With V trimmed by 3 bases and J by 9 bases, 5 bases remained unmatched. CDR3 length: 12 residues. The CDR3 region is CASSLVREGQYF. DNA for the CDR3: TGTGCCAGCAGCTTGGTCAGGGAGGGGCAGTACTTC.

This clone came up a few times. The CDR3: CASKKEGGPTEAFF. In DNA form, the CDR3 reads TGTGCCAGCAAAAAGGAGGGGGGGCCCACTGAAGCTTTCTTT. The rearrangement links TRBV2 to TRBJ1-1; a possible D gene is TRBD1 (6 bases). This CDR3 is 14 amino acids long. From germline, CDR1 is SNHLY and CDR2 FYNNEI. Between the trimmed V and J ends, which lost 7 bases and 4 bases, there was a span of 16 bases. The variable domain in full, completed from reference TRBV2 and TRBJ1-1, reads EPEVTQTPSHQVTQMGQEVILRCVPISNHLYFYWYRQILGQKVEFLVSFYNNEISEKSEIFDDQFSVERPDGSNFTLKIRSTKLEDSAMYFCASKKEGGPTEAFFGQGTRLTVV.

The V and J genes are TRBV15 and TRBJ2-5; D may be TRBD2 (6 bases). The V end lost 0 bases, the J end lost 1 base, and 9 bases lay between the germline ends. The CDR3 has 15 amino acids. Germline lookup yields CDR1 LNHNV and CDR2 YYDKDF (reference sequence). The CDR3 DNA reads TGTGCCACCAGCAGAGATAGCGGATTCCAAGAGACCCAGTACTTC. As protein: CATSRDSGFQETQYF.

The chain carries TRBV19 and TRBJ1-5, with D tentatively TRBD1 (5 bases). Trimming shortened V by 4 bases and J by 1 base, and 17 bases separated the two germline ends. CDR1 LNHDA and CDR2 SQIVND come from the germline V gene (reference sequence). This CDR3 is 17 amino acids long. This CDR3 reads CASSRNRGGGSNQPQHF. The CDR3 DNA reads as TGTGCCAGTAGTAGGAACCGGGGCGGGGGAAGCAATCAGCCCCAGCATTTT. Based on the CDR3 plus reference TRBV19 and TRBJ1-5, the full variable domain is DGGITQSPKYLFRKEGQNVTLSCEQNLNHDAMYWYRQDPGQGLRLIYYSQIVNDFQKGDIAEGYSVSREKKESFPLTVTSAQKNPTAFYLCASSRNRGGGSNQPQHFGDGTRLSIL.

The DNA for the CDR3 is TGTGCCAGCAGCCCGGACAGGGGGCTCTTTGGCTACACCTTC. It yields the protein CASSPDRGLFGYTF. V is TRBV7-9 and J is TRBJ1-2; 11 bases align to TRBD1. CDR1 and CDR2 from the germline V gene are SEHNR and FQNEAQ (reference sequence). There are 14 residues in the CDR3. Trimming removed 5 bases from V and 7 bases from J; junction bases left unmatched: 6.

The chain couples TRBV19 to TRBJ1-1; D gene uncertain. Trimming shortened V by 3 bases and J by 4 bases, and 9 bases separated the two germline ends. This CDR3 spans 13 amino acids. Germline CDR1 and CDR2: LNHDA and SQIVND (reference sequence). The CDR3 region is CASSMFAGTEAFF. In nucleotides, the CDR3 is TGTGCCAGTAGTATGTTCGCGGGCACTGAAGCTTTCTTT.

The J gene is TRBJ2-7, the V gene TRBV7-9, with a weak D call TRBD2 (7 bases). Germline loops: CDR1 SEHNR, CDR2 FQNEAQ (reference sequence). The CDR3 has 14 amino acids. The V end lost 8 bases, the J end lost 4 bases, and 18 bases lay between the germline ends. CDR3 region: CASERGAGNYEQYF. CDR3 nucleotides: TGTGCCAGCGAACGGGGGGCAGGGAATTACGAGCAGTACTTC.

This clone was seen a single time. The CDR3 here is CASSPLSRSSGNTIYF. The CDR3 nucleotides read TGTGCCAGCAGCCCACTGAGTCGTAGCTCTGGAAACACCATATATTTT. This rearrangement joins TRBV7-6 to TRBJ1-3; D gene uncertain. The V end lost 5 bases, the J end lost 0 bases, and 14 bases lay between the germline ends. Germline values: CDR1 SGHVS, CDR2 FNYEAQ. The CDR3 length is 16 residues.

This chain connects TRBV6-5 to TRBJ1-2; D perhaps matches TRBD1 (5 bases). V lost 4 bases and J 8 bases, leaving 14 bases between the germline ends. The CDR3 loop spans 13 amino acids. Germline V gene lookup returns CDR1 MNHEY and CDR2 SVGAGI. The CDR3 nucleotides read TGTGCCAGCAGTTCTTTAGGGGCCCAAGGCTACACCTTC. Protein product: CASSSLGAQGYTF.

DNA for the CDR3: TGTGCCTGGAGCGTAGGAGGGAGGATCCACGAGCAGTACTTC. It encodes CAWSVGGRIHEQYF. This sequence joins TRBV30 and TRBJ2-7; perhaps TRBD2 as D (6 bases). V was shortened by 3 bases and J by 5 bases, with 17 bases between the two germline ends. Germline-derived CDR1 and CDR2 are GTSNPN and SVGIG (reference sequence). The CDR3 spans 14 residues. The whole variable domain, filled in from reference TRBV30 and TRBJ2-7, reads SQTIHQWPATLVQPVGSPLSLECTVEGTSNPNLYWYRQAAGRGLQLLFYSVGIGQISSEVPQNLSASRPQDRQFILSSKKLLLSDSGFYLCAWSVGGRIHEQYFGPGTRLTVT.

This clone was observed a single time. This chain connects TRBV6-5 to TRBJ1-3; D not resolved. With 0 bases removed from V and 0 bases from J, the gap between germline ends came to 9 bases. This CDR3 is built from 16 residues. The germline CDR1 and CDR2 sequences are MNHEY and SVGAGI. CDR3 amino acids: CASSYSSVNSGNTIYF. For the CDR3, the DNA is TGTGCCAGCAGTTACTCTTCCGTTAACTCTGGAAACACCATATATTTT.

This clone was picked up a small number of times. The chain couples TRBV25-1 to TRBJ1-2, with 7 nucleotides matching TRBD1. Germline trimming cut 4 bases from V and 8 bases from J; bases unmatched to any gene: 13. The CDR3 is 15 amino acids. Germline values: CDR1 MGHDK, CDR2 SYGVNS. CDR3 bases: TGTGCCAGCAGTGTTTCGGGACAGACCTTCGGAGGCTACACCTTC. Translating it yields CASSVSGQTFGGYTF.

The gene calls are TRBV19 and TRBJ1-5, with D possibly being TRBD1 (6 bases). The CDR3 length is 14 residues. Germline CDR1 reads LNHDA; CDR2 reads SQIVND (reference sequence). Trimming took 7 bases from V and 0 from J, leaving 10 bases between them. Written as DNA, the CDR3 is TGTGCCAGTAAACAGGGCTTTAGCAATCAGCCCCAGCATTTT. Protein: CASKQGFSNQPQHF.

V and J are TRBV24-1 and TRBJ2-3; 9 bases are shared with TRBD1. The CDR3 consists of 13 residues. The germline V gene encodes CDR1 KGHDR and CDR2 SFDVKD. The V and J ends lost 9 bases and 2 bases, in that order; junction bases with no gene match: 2. Here the CDR3 reads CATGTGYTDTQYF. The CDR3 DNA sequence: TGTGCCACCGGGACAGGGTACACAGATACGCAGTATTTT.

CDR3 in amino acids: CASSFRQELSYEQYF. In DNA, the CDR3 is TGTGCCAGCAGTTTTCGACAGGAACTCTCCTACGAGCAGTACTTC. The V gene is TRBV7-9, the J gene TRBJ2-7, with D perhaps TRBD1 (6 bases). V was cut by 6 bases and J by 0 bases, with 15 bases left in between. Germline V lookup: CDR1 SEHNR, CDR2 FQNEAQ (reference sequence). The CDR3 consists of 15 residues.

The chain uses TRBV6-6 and TRBJ1-1; D is unclear. Between the trimmed V and J ends, which lost 8 bases and 3 bases, there was a span of 13 bases. The CDR3 loop spans 13 amino acids. Germline CDR1 MNHNY, CDR2 SVGAGI (reference sequence). The CDR3 DNA is TGTGCCAGCGTCACCCTAATGGACACTGAAGCTTTCTTT. Its translation: CASVTLMDTEAFF.

The chain links TRBV5-4 to TRBJ2-5; 10 bases map to TRBD2. The CDR3 extends over 15 amino acids. Trimming cost V 4 bases and J 5 bases; bases outside gene matches: 8. Germline CDR1 SGHNT, CDR2 YYREEE (reference sequence). CDR3 sequence: CASSLQRGGRETQYF. In DNA, the CDR3 is TGTGCCAGCAGCCTCCAGCGGGGGGGTAGGGAGACCCAGTACTTC.

This chain uses TRBV2 with TRBJ2-1; TRBD2 is a possible D gene (6 bases). Per germline, CDR1 SNHLY and CDR2 FYNNEI. The CDR3 loop spans 14 amino acids. The V and J ends lost 4 bases and 5 bases respectively, with 12 bases between them. CDR3 in DNA: TGTGCCAGCAGTGCACTAGCTCGTCACAATGAGCAGTTCTTC. Residues: CASSALARHNEQFF.

V gene TRBV7-2 combines with J gene TRBJ2-7; perhaps TRBD1 as D (6 bases). Germline loops: CDR1 SGHTA, CDR2 FQGNSA. This CDR3 region has 15 residues. Trimming left V 2 bases short and J 3 bases short, with 14 bases between. The CDR3 nucleotides are TGTGCCAGCAGCTTAACGATTTCAGGGGACTACGAGCAGTACTTC. It specifies CASSLTISGDYEQYF.